This TCR beta chain was observed in a study of read filtering for tumor transcriptome and immune sequencing. For the study at large: Patients were 17 to 20 male and around 15 female, mean age 65.9 years, range roughly 45 to 85. R-ISS stage counts were 8 for I, about 15 for II, six or seven for III. Findings and limits, study-wide: Compared with RNA-seq, IR-seq gave much higher clonotype depth and reliability.

Bone marrow was sampled from every patient at the time of active disease. CDR1 is SGHRS, CDR2 YFSETQ, per germline. This CDR3 comprises 14 residues. V gave up 2 bases and J gave up 6 bases, with 13 bases separating them. This clonotype has more than one count but fewer than ten. The antigen remains undetermined. This library used around 0.4 ug RNA and molecular barcoded adaptors spanning alpha/delta and beta/gamma chains. Each CDR3 protein gets one entry after TCRdb re-called the reads with MiXCR. The sample yields roughly 41,000 distinct CDR3 sequences, approximately 14% seen once. The V gene is TRBV5-1, the J gene TRBJ2-3; TRBD1 might be the D (5 bases). The material sequenced was a population of CD138-negative cells sorted from bone marrow. This receptor was taken from a donor aged 40 or older with multiple myeloma. CDR3 sequence: CASSLGHSLDTQYF. In DNA, the CDR3 is TGCGCCAGCAGCTTAGGACATAGCCTGGATACGCAGTATTTT.